This TCR beta chain was recovered during a study of cytomegalovirus exposure and HLA in healthy donors. Study information: The same platform was used for the 100 to 150 validation repertoires and the 650 to 800 first-cohort repertoires, a later analysis reported.

On this clone: Antigen specificity is unknown.

Study results and caveats: In vitro checks showed that a few CMV-associated chains really do target CMV antigens.

Sequencing was performed with immunoSEQ multiplex PCR; in TCRdb, only in-frame clones are kept and a portion is missing. The sample comprises some 60,000 clones, 90% to 97% of which are singletons, and roughly 0.98% rests with the top ten. J gave up 2 bases and V 4 bases, and 10 bases lay outside the gene matches. Germline CDR1 is SGHNT and CDR2 is YYREEE (reference sequence). The CDR3 contains 17 residues. V gene TRBV5-4 combines with J gene TRBJ2-3; 10 nucleotides line up with TRBD1. Sequencing was performed on PBMCs. This clonotype was sampled from a man aged 18 to 30 in good health and CMV-seronegative. The CDR3 spells CASSIYTGTGATDTQYF. CDR3 coding DNA: TGTGCCAGCAGCATATATACCGGGACAGGGGCCACAGATACGCAGTATTTT. Filled out from reference TRBV5-4 and TRBJ2-3, the complete variable domain reads ETGVTQSPTHLIKTRGQQVTLRCSSQSGHNTVSWYQQALGQGPQFIFQYYREEENGRGNFPPRFSGLQFPNYSSELNVNALELDDSALYLCASSIYTGTGATDTQYFGPGTRLTVL.